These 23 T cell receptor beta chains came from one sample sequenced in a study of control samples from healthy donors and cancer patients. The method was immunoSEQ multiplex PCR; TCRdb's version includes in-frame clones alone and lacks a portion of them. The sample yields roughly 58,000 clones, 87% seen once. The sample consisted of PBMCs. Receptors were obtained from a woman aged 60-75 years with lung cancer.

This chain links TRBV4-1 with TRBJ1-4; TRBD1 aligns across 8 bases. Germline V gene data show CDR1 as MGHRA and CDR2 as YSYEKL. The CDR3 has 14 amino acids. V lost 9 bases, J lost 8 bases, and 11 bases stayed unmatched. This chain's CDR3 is CASWSGGSPEKLFF. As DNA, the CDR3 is TGCGCCAGTTGGTCAGGGGGCTCTCCGGAAAAACTGTTTTTT.

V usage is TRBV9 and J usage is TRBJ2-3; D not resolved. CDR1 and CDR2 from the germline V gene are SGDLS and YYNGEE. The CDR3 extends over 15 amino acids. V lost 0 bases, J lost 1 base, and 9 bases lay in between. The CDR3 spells CASSVDNGRTDTQYF. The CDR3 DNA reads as TGTGCCAGCAGCGTAGATAACGGTCGCACAGATACGCAGTATTTT. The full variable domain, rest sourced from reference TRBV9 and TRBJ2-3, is DSGVTQTPKHLITATGQRVTLRCSPRSGDLSVYWYQQSLDQGLQFLIQYYNGEERAKGNILERFSAQQFPDLHSELNLSSLELGDSALYFCASSVDNGRTDTQYFGPGTRLTVL.

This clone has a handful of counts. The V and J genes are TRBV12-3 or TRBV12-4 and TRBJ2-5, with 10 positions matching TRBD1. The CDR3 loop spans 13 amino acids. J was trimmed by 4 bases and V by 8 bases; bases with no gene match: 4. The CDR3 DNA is TGTGCCAGCGCTAGGGACAGGGGAGAGACCCAGTACTTC. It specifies CASARDRGETQYF.

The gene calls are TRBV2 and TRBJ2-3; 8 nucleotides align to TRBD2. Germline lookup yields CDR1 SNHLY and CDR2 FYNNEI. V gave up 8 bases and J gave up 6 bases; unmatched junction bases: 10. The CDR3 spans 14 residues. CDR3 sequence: CASGPGGFGDTQYF. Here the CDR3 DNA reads TGTGCCAGCGGACCGGGAGGGTTTGGCGATACGCAGTATTTT.

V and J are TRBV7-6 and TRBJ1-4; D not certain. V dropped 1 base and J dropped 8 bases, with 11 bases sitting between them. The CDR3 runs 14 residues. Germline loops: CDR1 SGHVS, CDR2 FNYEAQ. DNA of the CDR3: TGTGCCAGCAGCTTAGAAGGCTCGGGAGAAAAACTGTTTTTT. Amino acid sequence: CASSLEGSGEKLFF.

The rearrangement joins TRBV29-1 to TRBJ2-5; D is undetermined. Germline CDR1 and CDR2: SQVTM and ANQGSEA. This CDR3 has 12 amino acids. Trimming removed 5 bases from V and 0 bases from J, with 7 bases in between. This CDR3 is CSVKQNQETQYF. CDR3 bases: TGCAGCGTTAAGCAGAACCAAGAGACCCAGTACTTC.

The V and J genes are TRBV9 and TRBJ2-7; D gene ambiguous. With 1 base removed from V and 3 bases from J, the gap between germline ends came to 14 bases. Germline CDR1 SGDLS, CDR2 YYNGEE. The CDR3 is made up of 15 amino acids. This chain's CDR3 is CASSVSDFYSYEQYF. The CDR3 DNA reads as TGTGCCAGCAGCGTAAGCGACTTCTATAGCTACGAGCAGTACTTC.

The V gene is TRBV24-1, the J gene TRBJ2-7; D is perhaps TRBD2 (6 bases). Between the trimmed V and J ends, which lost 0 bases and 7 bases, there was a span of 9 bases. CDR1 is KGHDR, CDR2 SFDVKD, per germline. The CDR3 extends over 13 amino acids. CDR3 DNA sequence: TGTGCCACCAGTGATTTGCGACTAGGGGAGCAGTACTTC. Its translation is CATSDLRLGEQYF.

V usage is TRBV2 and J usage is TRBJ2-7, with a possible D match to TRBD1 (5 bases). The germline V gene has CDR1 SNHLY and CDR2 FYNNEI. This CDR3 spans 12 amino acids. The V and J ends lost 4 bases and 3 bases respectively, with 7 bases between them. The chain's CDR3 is CASSGQFYEQYF. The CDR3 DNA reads TGTGCCAGCAGTGGACAGTTCTACGAGCAGTACTTC.

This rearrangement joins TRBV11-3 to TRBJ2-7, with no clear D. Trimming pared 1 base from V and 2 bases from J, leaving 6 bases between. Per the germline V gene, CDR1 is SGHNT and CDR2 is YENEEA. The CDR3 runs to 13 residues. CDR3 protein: CASSLAPTYEQYF. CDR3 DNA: TGTGCCAGCAGCTTAGCACCAACCTACGAGCAGTACTTC.

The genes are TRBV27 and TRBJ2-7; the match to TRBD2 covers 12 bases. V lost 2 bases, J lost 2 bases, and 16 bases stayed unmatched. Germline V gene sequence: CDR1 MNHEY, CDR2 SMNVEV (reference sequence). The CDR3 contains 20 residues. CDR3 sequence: CASSLRGWAGASGGAYEQYF. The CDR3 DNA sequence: TGTGCCAGCAGTTTAAGGGGGTGGGCAGGCGCTAGCGGGGGGGCCTACGAGCAGTACTTC.

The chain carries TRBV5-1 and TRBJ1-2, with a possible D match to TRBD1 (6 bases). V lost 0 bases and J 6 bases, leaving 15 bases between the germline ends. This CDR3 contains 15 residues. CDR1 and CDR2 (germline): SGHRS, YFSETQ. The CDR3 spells CASSLAVGGANGYTF. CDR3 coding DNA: TGCGCCAGCAGCTTGGCCGTCGGGGGCGCGAATGGCTACACCTTC.

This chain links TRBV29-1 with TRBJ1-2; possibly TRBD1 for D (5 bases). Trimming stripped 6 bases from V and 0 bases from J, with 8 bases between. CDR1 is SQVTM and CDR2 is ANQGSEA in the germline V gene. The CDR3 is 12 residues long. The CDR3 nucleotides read TGCAGCGTGACGGGGGCTAACTATGGCTACACCTTC. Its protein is CSVTGANYGYTF.

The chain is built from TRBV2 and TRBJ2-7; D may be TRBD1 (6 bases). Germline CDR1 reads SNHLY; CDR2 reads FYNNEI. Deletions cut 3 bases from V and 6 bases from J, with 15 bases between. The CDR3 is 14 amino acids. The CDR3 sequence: CASSDGRGLSEQYF. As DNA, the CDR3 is TGTGCCAGCAGTGACGGCAGGGGCTTGTCCGAGCAGTACTTC.

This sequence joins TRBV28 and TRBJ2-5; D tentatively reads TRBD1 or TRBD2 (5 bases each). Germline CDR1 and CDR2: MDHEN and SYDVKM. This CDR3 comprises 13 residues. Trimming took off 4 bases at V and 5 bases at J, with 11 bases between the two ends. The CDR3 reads CASSSWGLETQYF. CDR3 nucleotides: TGTGCCAGCAGTTCATGGGGGTTGGAGACCCAGTACTTC. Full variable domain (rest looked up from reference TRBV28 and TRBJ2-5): DVKVTQSSRYLVKRTGEKVFLECVQDMDHENMFWYRQDPGLGLRLIYFSYDVKMKEKGDIPEGYSVSREKKERFSLILESASTNQTSMYLCASSSWGLETQYFGPGTRLLVL.

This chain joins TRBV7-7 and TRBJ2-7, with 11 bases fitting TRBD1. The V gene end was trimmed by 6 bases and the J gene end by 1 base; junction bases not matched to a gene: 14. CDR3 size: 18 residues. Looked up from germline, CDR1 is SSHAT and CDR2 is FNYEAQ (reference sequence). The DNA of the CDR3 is TGTGCCAGCAGTTGCCGGGACAGGGGGTTCTTGGGTTCCTACGAGCAGTACTTC. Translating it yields CASSCRDRGFLGSYEQYF.

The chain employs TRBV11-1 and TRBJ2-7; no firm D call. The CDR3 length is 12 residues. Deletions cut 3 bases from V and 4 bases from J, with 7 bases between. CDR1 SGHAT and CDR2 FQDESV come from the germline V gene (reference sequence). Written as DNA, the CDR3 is TGTGCCAGCAGCTTGATAGGATACGAGCAGTACTTC. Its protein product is CASSLIGYEQYF.

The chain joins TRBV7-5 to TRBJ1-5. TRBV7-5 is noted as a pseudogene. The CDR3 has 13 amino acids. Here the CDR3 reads CARSSWVGQPQHF. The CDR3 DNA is TGTGCCAGAAGCTCCTGGGTTGGGCAGCCCCAGCATTTT.

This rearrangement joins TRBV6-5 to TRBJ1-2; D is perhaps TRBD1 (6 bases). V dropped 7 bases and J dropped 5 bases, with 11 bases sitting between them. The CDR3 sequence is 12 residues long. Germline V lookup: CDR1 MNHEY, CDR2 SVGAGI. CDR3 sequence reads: CASTNRDYGYTF. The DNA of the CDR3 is TGTGCCAGCACCAACAGGGATTATGGCTACACCTTC.

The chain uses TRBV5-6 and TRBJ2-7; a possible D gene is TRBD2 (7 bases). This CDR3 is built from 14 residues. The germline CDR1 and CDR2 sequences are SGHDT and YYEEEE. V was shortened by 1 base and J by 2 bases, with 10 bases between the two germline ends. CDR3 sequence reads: CASSLRGGAYEQYF. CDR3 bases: TGTGCCAGCAGCTTGAGAGGGGGGGCCTACGAGCAGTACTTC.

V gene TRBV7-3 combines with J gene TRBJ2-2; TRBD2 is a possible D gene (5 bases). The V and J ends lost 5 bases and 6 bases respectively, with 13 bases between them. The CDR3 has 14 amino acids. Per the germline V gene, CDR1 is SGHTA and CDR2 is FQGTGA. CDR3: CASSPQVSAGELFF. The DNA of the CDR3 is TGTGCCAGCAGCCCACAAGTTAGCGCCGGGGAGCTGTTTTTT.

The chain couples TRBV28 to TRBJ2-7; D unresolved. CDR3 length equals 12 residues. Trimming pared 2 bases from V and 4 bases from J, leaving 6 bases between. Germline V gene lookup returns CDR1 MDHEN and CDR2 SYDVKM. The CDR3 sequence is CASSLPGYEQYF. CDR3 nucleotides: TGTGCCAGCAGTTTACCAGGATACGAGCAGTACTTC.

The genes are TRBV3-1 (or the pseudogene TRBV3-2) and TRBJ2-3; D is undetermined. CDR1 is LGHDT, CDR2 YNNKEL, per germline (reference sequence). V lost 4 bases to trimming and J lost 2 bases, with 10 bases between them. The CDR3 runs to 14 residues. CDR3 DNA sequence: TGTGCCAGCAGCCTCCTACAATCCACAGATACGCAGTATTTT. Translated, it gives CASSLLQSTDTQYF.